One and the same sample provided the 31 T cell receptor beta chains below, sequenced in a study of T-cell reconstitution after alpha-beta-depleted transplantation in children (dated by TCRdb to 2015 to 2016). The method behind the library was PCR. Instrument used: Illumina HiSeq 2500. To normalize quantification of the TCRbeta repertoire, the TCR libraries were built with molecular barcoding that relied on unique molecular identifiers. TCRdb reanalyzed the raw reads on its own, using fastp at Q25 for trimming and MiXCR for clone calling, and kept in-frame beta chains. Entries that share a CDR3 protein sequence are merged under the most common genes and DNA. Within this sample are around 450,000 distinct CDR3 sequences, with about 40% of them counted one time only. Roughly 27% of the sample goes to the ten largest clones. The treatment or condition label, read with the paper, signifies: allogeneic hematopoietic cell transplantation with graft depleted of TCRalphabeta T cells and CD19 B cells.

The source material was PBMCs, sampled before TCRalphabeta/CD19-depleted stem cell transplant. Receptors originate from a girl aged 2 to 9 with aplastic anemia, due to receive a stem cell transplant.

The chain joins TRBV7-2 to TRBJ2-5; no firm D call. There are 11 residues in the CDR3. CDR1 is SGHTA, CDR2 FQGNSA, per germline. V gave up 5 bases and J gave up 13 bases, with 14 bases separating them. CDR3 DNA: TGTGCCAGCAGCCCTTCGGGCAAGATGTACTTC. Translated: CASSPSGKMYF.

This sequence joins TRBV29-1 and TRBJ2-2; the match to TRBD2 covers 8 bases. Germline CDR1 SQVTM, CDR2 ANQGSEA. The CDR3 covers 14 residues. The V and J ends lost 6 bases and 5 bases, in that order; junction bases with no gene match: 8. DNA for the CDR3: TGCAGCGTCGGACCAGCGGGAGCTACCGGGGAGCTGTTTTTT. Its protein product is CSVGPAGATGELFF.

The chain links TRBV28 to TRBJ2-1; a weak D match, TRBD2 (5 bases). In germline, CDR1 is MDHEN, CDR2 SYDVKM. V lost 7 bases and J 8 bases, leaving 15 bases between the germline ends. The CDR3 consists of 13 residues. The CDR3 region has the DNA TGTGCCAGCATTTCCCCGGGATTGCATGAGCAGTTCTTC. It is translated as CASISPGLHEQFF. Full variable domain (rest looked up from reference TRBV28 and TRBJ2-1): DVKVTQSSRYLVKRTGEKVFLECVQDMDHENMFWYRQDPGLGLRLIYFSYDVKMKEKGDIPEGYSVSREKKERFSLILESASTNQTSMYLCASISPGLHEQFFGPGTRLTVL.

Concerning this clonotype itself: This could be a read error, since a much larger clone is one nucleotide away. The V call is TRBV7-2, the J call TRBJ2-1, with TRBD1 as a possible D gene (5 bases). V was pared by 5 bases and J by 6 bases, with 11 bases between. In germline, CDR1 is SGHTA, CDR2 FQGNSA. The CDR3 is 13 amino acids. The DNA of the CDR3 is TGTGCCAGCAGCCCCGACAGATTCAATGAGCAGTTCTTC. It yields the protein CASSPDRFNEQFF. The full variable domain, its missing parts supplied by reference TRBV7-2 and TRBJ2-1, is GAGVSQSPSNKVTEKGKDVELRCDPISGHTALYWYRQSLGQGLEFLIYFQGNSAPDKSGLPSDRFSAERTGGSVSTLTIQRTQQEDSAVYLCASSPDRFNEQFFGPGTRLTVL.

The V and J genes are TRBV5-1 and TRBJ1-6; 10 positions agree with TRBD1. V was pared by 4 bases and J by 10 bases, with 2 bases of the junction left unmatched. Looked up from germline, CDR1 is SGHRS and CDR2 is YFSETQ. The CDR3 sequence is 13 residues long. Here the CDR3 DNA reads TGCGCCAGCAGCCTGGGACAGGGGTCACCCCTCCACTTT. Residues: CASSLGQGSPLHF.

The genes are TRBV11-1 and TRBJ2-6, with 9 bases fitting TRBD2. CDR3 length: 18 residues. V lost 4 bases and J lost 0; bases outside the gene matches: 7. The germline gives CDR1 SGHAT, CDR2 FQDESV (reference sequence). The CDR3 DNA sequence: TGTGCCAGCAGCTCCCGAGCGGGGGGAAGCTCTGGGGCCAACGTCCTGACTTTC. Amino acids: CASSSRAGGSSGANVLTF.

This clonotype came up many times. J is TRBJ2-7 and V is TRBV20-1; D unclear. The germline V and J ends were trimmed by 1 base and 5 bases, with 12 bases remaining between them. Germline V gene lookup returns CDR1 DFQATT and CDR2 SNEGSKA (reference sequence). The CDR3 is made up of 13 amino acids. The CDR3 spells CSARGTYSDEQYF. The DNA for the CDR3 is TGCAGTGCTAGAGGGACCTACTCGGACGAGCAGTACTTC.

The chain uses TRBV5-1 and TRBJ2-3, with 8 bases that match TRBD2. Losses at the gene ends were 1 base for V and 2 bases for J; bases not matched to a gene: 9. This CDR3 comprises 17 residues. Germline loops: CDR1 SGHRS, CDR2 YFSETQ. The CDR3 here is CASSLTRPGGNTDTQYF. The DNA for the CDR3 is TGCGCCAGCAGCTTGACACGTCCGGGAGGGAACACAGATACGCAGTATTTT.

This clonotype has more than one count but fewer than ten. The chain recombines TRBV6-5 with TRBJ2-3, with 12 positions matching TRBD2. Germline V lookup: CDR1 MNHEY, CDR2 SVGAGI. V shed 4 bases and J 2 bases; nucleotides not matched to a gene: 13. The CDR3 length is 19 residues. CDR3 sequence reads: CASSSTSGSARLNTDTQYF. CDR3 DNA: TGTGCCAGCAGTTCGACTAGCGGGAGCGCAAGGCTAAACACAGATACGCAGTATTTT.

V usage is TRBV29-1 and J usage is TRBJ2-2, with 7 bases aligning to TRBD1. This CDR3 has 15 amino acids. CDR1 is SQVTM and CDR2 is ANQGSEA in the germline V gene. With 4 bases clipped from V and 3 bases from J, the junction kept 8 bases outside the gene matches. The CDR3 DNA sequence: TGCAGCGTTGCATCCTCGACAGGGTACACCGGGGAGCTGTTTTTT. This translates into CSVASSTGYTGELFF.

The chain has TRBV15 and TRBJ2-7; 10 bases match TRBD1. The V gene's germline CDR1 is LNHNV and CDR2 YYDKDF (reference sequence). The CDR3 totals 18 residues. The J segment lost 2 bases and the V segment lost 6 bases, leaving 16 bases of the junction unmatched. The DNA for the CDR3 is TGTGCCACCAGTAGCCGGGACAGGGGAACGGGAGCGGCCTACGAGCAGTACTTC. Its protein product is CATSSRDRGTGAAYEQYF.

In its sample, this clonotype was seen a few times. The genes are TRBV7-2 and TRBJ2-1; TRBD2 aligns across 9 bases. The V and J ends lost 2 bases and 4 bases, in that order; junction bases with no gene match: 6. Germline V gives CDR1 SGHTA, CDR2 FQGNSA. The CDR3 extends over 16 amino acids. The CDR3: CASSLSRTSGYNEQFF. CDR3 sequence (DNA): TGTGCCAGCAGCTTATCTAGAACTAGCGGGTACAATGAGCAGTTCTTC.

The CDR3, as DNA: TGTGCCAGTCGACGTACTGAGCGGGGGGGACACAATGAGCAGTTCTTC. It is translated as CASRRTERGGHNEQFF. J is TRBJ2-1 and V is TRBV19; TRBD2 matches 10 bases. The CDR3 contains 16 residues. V shed 8 bases, J shed 5 bases, and the junction held 12 bases outside the gene matches. Germline-derived CDR1 and CDR2 are LNHDA and SQIVND (reference sequence).

This clonotype appeared a few times. The genes are TRBV20-1 and TRBJ1-2; TRBD1 agrees at 7 bases. The CDR3 runs 13 residues. The germline gives CDR1 DFQATT, CDR2 SNEGSKA (reference sequence). V lost 6 bases, J lost 4 bases, and 8 bases stayed unmatched. CDR3 sequence reads: CSATDRVGYGYTF. CDR3 sequence (DNA): TGCAGTGCAACCGACAGGGTAGGCTATGGCTACACCTTC.

This clonotype was recorded many times. The chain combines TRBV28 with TRBJ2-3; D gene uncertain. Per the germline V gene, CDR1 is MDHEN and CDR2 is SYDVKM. Trimming took off 5 bases at V and 6 bases at J, with 12 bases between the two ends. The CDR3 is made up of 13 amino acids. The CDR3, as DNA: TGTGCCAGCAGTCTTCGGCATATGGATACGCAGTATTTT. Encoded protein: CASSLRHMDTQYF.

The CDR3 region is CASSVFSGTGNNEQFF. The CDR3 DNA reads TGTGCCAGCAGTGTCTTCTCCGGGACAGGGAACAATGAGCAGTTCTTC. This chain uses TRBV6-1 with TRBJ2-1, with TRBD1 matching 9 bases. The CDR3 loop spans 16 amino acids. J lost 5 bases, V lost 4 bases, and 9 bases had no gene match. Per the germline V gene, CDR1 is MNHNS and CDR2 is SASEGT.

This clonotype was seen repeatedly, ten times or more. J is TRBJ2-7 and V is TRBV5-1; D ambiguous. There are 16 residues in the CDR3. V was trimmed by 3 bases and J by 0 bases, leaving 16 bases between them. CDR1 is SGHRS and CDR2 is YFSETQ in the germline V gene. This CDR3 reads CASSWGGQASSYEQYF. The CDR3 region has the DNA TGCGCCAGCAGCTGGGGTGGGCAGGCCAGCTCCTACGAGCAGTACTTC.

Details on this clonotype: The final CDR3 position lacks the conserved phenylalanine or tryptophan, pointing to a likely read error. V gene TRBV5-1 combines with J gene TRBJ2-7; D is uncertain. CDR1 SGHRS and CDR2 YFSETQ come from the germline V gene. The V end was cut by 5 bases, the J end by 2 bases, with 11 bases between. This CDR3 comprises 13 residues. CDR3 amino acids: CASRDGPTYEQYY. The CDR3 DNA reads as TGCGCCAGCAGGGATGGTCCCACCTACGAGCAGTACTAC.

The chain has TRBV10-3 and TRBJ1-1; D is unresolved. The length of the CDR3 is 15 residues. Trimming took off 6 bases at V and 3 bases at J, with 17 bases between the two ends. Per germline, CDR1 ENHRY and CDR2 SYGVKD. In DNA form, the CDR3 reads TGTGCCATCAGATTTACAGAAAATGGAGACACTGAAGCTTTCTTT. Its translation is CAIRFTENGDTEAFF.

The chain links TRBV7-9 to TRBJ2-7; TRBD1 agrees at 11 bases. The germline V gene encodes CDR1 SEHNR and CDR2 FQNEAQ (reference sequence). V dropped 3 bases and J dropped 3; count of bases not matched to a gene: 4. CDR3 size: 15 residues. The CDR3 sequence: CASSFRDRGDYEQYF. In DNA, the CDR3 is TGTGCCAGCAGCTTCCGGGACAGGGGGGACTACGAGCAGTACTTC.

The CDR3 is CASSYEDRGLYEQYF. CDR3 DNA sequence: TGTGCCAGCAGTTACGAGGACAGGGGCCTCTACGAGCAGTACTTC. The chain links TRBV6-8 to TRBJ2-7; TRBD1 matches at 9 bases. The CDR3 is 15 residues long. V lost 2 bases to trimming and J lost 3 bases; unmatched junction nucleotides: 5. CDR1 and CDR2 from the germline V gene are MNHGY and SAAAGT.

In its sample, this clonotype was seen many times. The chain recombines TRBV20-1 with TRBJ1-1; D ambiguous. V lost 3 bases and J lost 7, with 12 bases in between. The CDR3 contains 12 residues. Germline loops: CDR1 DFQATT, CDR2 SNEGSKA (reference sequence). CDR3 bases: TGCAGTGCTAGTGCAGGACGCCGTGAAGCTTTCTTT. Residues: CSASAGRREAFF.

This clonotype has just one count. The chain uses TRBV5-1 and TRBJ2-3, with TRBD2 as a possible D gene (5 bases). Germline CDR1 is SGHRS and CDR2 is YFSETQ. V lost 6 bases and J lost 5, with 10 bases in between. This CDR3 is built from 12 residues. The CDR3 loop reads CASKYGEDTQYF. CDR3 coding DNA: TGCGCCAGCAAATACGGGGAAGATACGCAGTATTTT.

This clonotype has only a few counts. The junction shows a germline mismatch at one end, possibly a read error. This chain links TRBV7-9 with TRBJ2-1, with unresolved D. This CDR3 has 15 amino acids. Per the germline V gene, CDR1 is SEHNR and CDR2 is FQNEAQ (reference sequence). This chain's CDR3 is CASTLVFGKYNEQFF. The DNA for the CDR3 is TGTGCCAGCACCTTAGTGTTCGGCAAATACAATGAGCAGTTCTTC. Together with reference TRBV7-9 and TRBJ2-1, the CDR3 gives the full variable domain: DTGVSQNPRHKITKRGQNVTFRCDPISEHNRLYWYRQTLGQGPEFLTYFQNEAQLEKSRLLSDRFSAERPKGSFSTLEIQRTEQGDSAMYLCASTLVFGKYNEQFFGPGTRLTVL.

V is TRBV5-6 and J is TRBJ2-3; 12 bases map to TRBD2. Germline lookup yields CDR1 SGHDT and CDR2 YYEEEE. The V segment lost 4 bases and the J segment 2 bases; nucleotides outside the gene matches: 8. The CDR3 runs 17 residues. The CDR3 nucleotides are TGTGCCAGCAGCGGGTTACTAGCGGGGGGACTCACAGATACGCAGTATTTT. Translating it yields CASSGLLAGGLTDTQYF.

This clonotype was seen a few times. Here the CDR3 reads CASSYGGGPTGELFF. CDR3 coding DNA: TGTGCCAGCAGTTACGGCGGGGGGCCCACCGGGGAGCTGTTTTTT. The chain joins TRBV6-5 to TRBJ2-2; 8 bases line up with TRBD2. CDR3 size: 15 residues. Per germline, CDR1 MNHEY and CDR2 SVGAGI. The V and J ends lost 2 bases and 4 bases, in that order; junction bases with no gene match: 3.

This clonotype appeared a few times. The chain carries TRBV20-1 and TRBJ1-1; D gene ambiguous. CDR1 is DFQATT and CDR2 is SNEGSKA in the germline V gene (reference sequence). The CDR3 length is 12 residues. V lost 3 bases to trimming and J lost 5 bases, with 10 bases between them. This chain's CDR3 is CSASTQFTEAFF. The CDR3 DNA reads as TGCAGTGCTAGCACACAGTTTACTGAAGCTTTCTTT.

This chain uses TRBV7-9 with TRBJ2-7; 8 nucleotides agree with TRBD1. This CDR3 region has 15 residues. The ends lost 0 bases at V and 0 bases at J; junction bases unmatched: 1. Germline V CDR1 and CDR2: SEHNR, FQNEAQ (reference sequence). CDR3 residues: CASSLADRGSYEQYF. CDR3 DNA: TGTGCCAGCAGCTTAGCCGACAGGGGCTCCTACGAGCAGTACTTC.

The CDR3 loop is CASSLAPGTPYEQYF. As DNA, the CDR3 is TGTGCCAGCAGCTTAGCCCCAGGGACTCCCTACGAGCAGTACTTC. The chain uses TRBV7-8 and TRBJ2-7, with D possibly being TRBD2 (6 bases). The germline CDR1 and CDR2 sequences are SGHVS and FQNEAQ. V lost 0 bases and J 2 bases, leaving 11 bases between the germline ends. The CDR3 is made up of 15 amino acids.

This chain uses TRBV27 with TRBJ2-3, with 13 bases that match TRBD2. Trimming at V came to 5 bases and at J to 9 bases, leaving 5 bases not matched to a gene. Germline V lookup: CDR1 MNHEY, CDR2 SMNVEV (reference sequence). The CDR3 has 14 residues. The CDR3 nucleotides read TGTGCCAGCAGTCCCGGGACTAGCGGGGTAACGCAGTATTTT. This encodes CASSPGTSGVTQYF.

This clonotype has only a few counts. J is TRBJ2-6 and V is TRBV11-1; 7 bases align to TRBD1. Germline lookup yields CDR1 SGHAT and CDR2 FQDESV (reference sequence). The CDR3 consists of 18 residues. With V trimmed by 5 bases and J by 0 bases, 10 bases remained unmatched. The CDR3, as DNA: TGTGCCAGCAGCCTAACGGGACGGGACAGCTCTGGGGCCAACGTCCTGACTTTC. Its protein is CASSLTGRDSSGANVLTF.